This TCR beta chain was found in a study of blood T cell repertoires in COVID-19. Assay used: immunoSEQ multiplex PCR; TCRdb lists only in-frame clones, some missing. The data hold about 160,000 clones, with about 85% observed a single time. The length of the CDR3 is 12 residues. Germline CDR1 is SGHNT and CDR2 is YYREEE (reference sequence). V was cut by 4 bases and J by 6 bases, with 9 bases left in between. The TCR was taken from a man aged 40-49 years with acute or convalescent COVID-19. V usage is TRBV5-4 and J usage is TRBJ2-3; the D is unclear. The sequencing input was peripheral blood. CDR3 bases: TGTGCCAGCAGCCCCCACGGGGATACGCAGTATTTT. Protein sequence: CASSPHGDTQYF.